This T cell receptor (beta chain) was recorded in a study of T cell changes during pregnancy in multiple sclerosis. V shed 5 bases and J shed 3 bases, with 6 bases lying between them. This CDR3 contains 12 residues. TCRdb's copy holds only in-frame clones and misses some; the assay was immunoSEQ multiplex PCR. This sample has about 88,000 clones, with roughly 90% found just once. This clone is a singleton in its sample. Material: peripheral blood, obtained in the first trimester of pregnancy. The gene calls are TRBV6-7 and TRBJ2-3; D is unclear. TRBV6-7 is treated as an ORF (open reading frame) with a function not yet certain. The receptor's source is a female donor with multiple sclerosis, enrolled in a pregnancy study. CDR3 nucleotide sequence: TGTGCCAGCAGTCTATTGACAGATACGCAGTATTTT. Its translation is CASSLLTDTQYF.